This T cell receptor (beta chain) was recovered during a study of blood T cells in healthy people across ages. Study-wide results and limits: Older age coincided with a roughly linear decline in TCR beta diversity per million T cells.

The use of a sample-barcoded 5' primer and a J-beta primer mix characterized a second PCR of about 6 to 12 cycles. MiXCR was run by TCRdb on the 5' RACE reads, yielding one entry per CDR3 protein. The sample gives 1.5 million to 2 million distinct CDR3 sequences, 28% of which show up once; over 7% is in the top ten. In regard to this clonotype: Its antigen is still unknown.

Losses at the gene ends were 4 bases for V and 5 bases for J; bases not matched to a gene: 10. This CDR3 is built from 16 residues. This chain links TRBV12-3 or TRBV12-4 with TRBJ2-1; 8 nucleotides line up with TRBD2. This TCR derives from a woman aged 25-40 years in good health. Sequencing was performed on blood. The CDR3 coding sequence is TGTGCCAGCAGTTCCGGGGGGGGCATGCGGGACAATGAGCAGTTCTTC. Its protein product is CASSSGGGMRDNEQFF.